Below, 8 T cell receptor beta chains from the same sample are listed, as sequenced in a study of vaccination and CD4 T cells after COVID-19 (dated by TCRdb to 2021 to 2024). Sample treatment or condition, as interpreted from the label and publication: roughly ten-day PBMC culture with coronavirus spike peptide pools or control peptides (ViraFEST assay). Their antigen targets remain unknown. Preparation of the library involved PCR. The data were produced on an Illumina iSeq 100. DNA from cultured CD4+ T cells was subjected to TCR sequencing with the Oncomine TCR Beta short-read assay at the Johns Hopkins FTIC core. TCRdb redid the processing of the public reads, applying fastp at Q25 and MiXCR, and retained in-frame beta chains. CDR3 protein sequences are deduplicated, and each keeps its most common genes and DNA. The sample profile shows about 25,000 distinct CDR3 sequences; about half of them were found once. Over 5% of the sample rests with the top ten.

Sequencing was performed on CD4+ T cells from blood, cultured in vitro. The receptors were gathered from a human donor who had recovered from COVID-19.

The chain joins TRBV6-4 to TRBJ2-2, with a weak D call TRBD1 (5 bases). Trimming shortened V by 6 bases and J by 5 bases, and 13 bases separated the two germline ends. CDR3 size: 14 residues. Germline-derived CDR1 and CDR2 are MRHNA and SNTAGT. CDR3 bases: TGTGCCAGCAGCCTTTATACAGGAACCGGGGAGCTGTTTTTT. It is translated as CASSLYTGTGELFF.

With regard to this clonotype: The junction departs from the called germline gene at one end, perhaps through a read error. V usage is TRBV20-1 and J usage is TRBJ2-1; 11 positions match TRBD2. The CDR3 runs to 13 residues. Germline values: CDR1 DFQATT, CDR2 SNEGSKA (reference sequence). The CDR3 bases are TGCAGTGCCGTAGCGGGAGGGCCGGGCTTGGGGGTCTTC. Amino acids: CSAVAGGPGLGVF.

The rearrangement joins TRBV6-4 to TRBJ2-7, with 9 positions matching TRBD1. Germline-derived CDR1 and CDR2 are MRHNA and SNTAGT. This CDR3 is built from 14 residues. Trimming cost V 7 bases and J 1 base; bases outside gene matches: 5. The CDR3 protein is CASKQGAYSYEQYF. CDR3 DNA: TGTGCCAGCAAACAGGGGGCATATTCCTACGAGCAGTACTTC.

By frequency in the sample, this clonotype is medium-sized (0.01 to 0.1%). The CDR3 region has the DNA TGTGCCAGCAGCCCCCGCAGGGGGGGAGACTATCGAGAGACCCAGTACTTC. This codes for CASSPRRGGDYRETQYF. V and J are TRBV11-3 and TRBJ2-5; D may correspond to TRBD1 or TRBD2 (7 bases each). CDR3 length: 17 residues. V lost 5 bases, J lost 4 bases, and 23 bases lay in between. Germline CDR1 reads SGHNT; CDR2 reads YENEEA.

Only a few counts were recorded for this clonotype. V gene TRBV4-2 combines with J gene TRBJ2-3; 9 bases line up with TRBD1. V gave up 3 bases and J gave up 4 bases; unmatched junction bases: 14. Germline CDR1 reads LGHNA; CDR2 reads YNFKEQ. CDR3 length: 18 amino acids. CDR3 sequence: CASSHDNGDRVVADTQYF. Here the CDR3 DNA reads TGTGCCAGCAGCCATGATAACGGGGACAGGGTGGTCGCAGATACGCAGTATTTT.

This clonotype occurred once. The rearrangement joins TRBV6-2 or TRBV6-3 to TRBJ1-5; weak D call: TRBD1 (6 bases). The CDR3 totals 15 residues. Trimming pared 4 bases from V and 6 bases from J, leaving 16 bases between. CDR1 is MNHEY and CDR2 is SVGEGT in the germline V gene. The CDR3 nucleotides read TGTGCCAGCAGTTTAACAGGGCCTCGAGGTCAGCCCCAGCATTTT. Its translation: CASSLTGPRGQPQHF.

Turning to this clonotype: An end of the junction does not agree with germline; a read error may underlie this. This chain links TRBV7-2 with TRBJ2-6; the D gene is possibly TRBD2 (6 bases). The V gene's germline CDR1 is SGHTA and CDR2 FQGNSA. This CDR3 contains 16 residues. CDR3 DNA sequence: TGCGCCAGCAGCCTCGGAGGGGTCCAGGGGGCCAACGTCCTGACTTTC. Protein product: CASSLGGVQGANVLTF.

The rearrangement joins TRBV10-2 to TRBJ2-1; 7 bases line up with TRBD2. With V trimmed by 4 bases and J by 6 bases, 6 bases remained unmatched. Germline lookup yields CDR1 WSHSY and CDR2 SAAADI. The CDR3 totals 14 residues. The CDR3 DNA reads TGCGCCAGCAGTGGGACTAGTTCGGCCAATGAGCAGTTCTTC. The encoded protein is CASSGTSSANEQFF.